Sequencing of this TCR beta chain was carried out in a study of blood T cell repertoires in COVID-19. The junction had 2 bases not matched to a gene; V was cut back by 4 bases and J by 5 bases. CDR3 size: 14 residues. Germline loops: CDR1 SEHNR, CDR2 FQNEAQ (reference sequence). Measured with immunoSEQ multiplex PCR; TCRdb has only the in-frame clones, and not every one. Of some 150,000 clones in the sample, 87% were seen once. This chain uses TRBV7-9 with TRBJ1-6; 7 nucleotides match TRBD1. Input material: peripheral blood. The sequence was obtained from a man in his forties or fifties with active COVID-19. CDR3: CASSWTGDNSPLHF. CDR3 sequence (DNA): TGTGCCAGCAGCTGGACAGGAGATAATTCACCCCTCCACTTT.